The 17 T cell receptor beta chains presented below share a single source sample, sequenced in a study of OX40 agonist ivuxolimab in advanced cancers. Sequenced by immunoSEQ multiplex PCR; TCRdb stores in-frame clones only, minus some. This sample yields approximately 58,000 clones, of which roughly 84% are seen a single time; around 4.5% belongs to the top ten. The sample here was CD4+ or CD8+ T cells sorted from blood, taken in a trial of the OX40 agonist ivuxolimab. The receptors derive from an adult with an advanced solid tumor such as melanoma, head and neck, liver or kidney cancer.

The chain couples TRBV28 to TRBJ1-1, with 9 bases aligning to TRBD1. The J segment lost 4 bases and the V segment lost 5 bases, leaving 17 bases of the junction unmatched. This CDR3 has 18 residues. Germline lookup yields CDR1 MDHEN and CDR2 SYDVKM. The CDR3 loop reads CASSPQAGTGPLVTEAFF. DNA of the CDR3: TGTGCCAGCAGTCCGCAGGCCGGGACAGGGCCCCTGGTCACTGAAGCTTTCTTT. Filled out from reference TRBV28 and TRBJ1-1, the complete variable domain reads DVKVTQSSRYLVKRTGEKVFLECVQDMDHENMFWYRQDPGLGLRLIYFSYDVKMKEKGDIPEGYSVSREKKERFSLILESASTNQTSMYLCASSPQAGTGPLVTEAFFGQGTRLTVV.

Here the CDR3 reads CASSFYRGEAFF. Written as DNA, the CDR3 is TGTGCCAGCAGTTTTTACAGGGGCGAAGCTTTCTTT. The chain employs TRBV27 and TRBJ1-1; 7 nucleotides line up with TRBD1. The germline gives CDR1 MNHEY, CDR2 SMNVEV (reference sequence). Trimming removed 3 bases from V and 8 bases from J; junction bases left unmatched: 3. This CDR3 region has 12 residues.

This chain links TRBV28 with TRBJ1-6; D unclear. This CDR3 comprises 14 residues. Germline V lookup: CDR1 MDHEN, CDR2 SYDVKM. The V gene lost 4 bases and the J gene lost 8 bases, with 12 bases spanning the gap. The CDR3 sequence: CASSSGDFYSPLHF. The CDR3 DNA follows: TGTGCCAGCAGTTCGGGAGACTTTTATTCACCCCTCCACTTT.

The chain links TRBV2 to TRBJ2-5; tentatively, D is TRBD1 (6 bases). The V end was cut by 6 bases, the J end by 5 bases, with 13 bases between. CDR3 length: 13 amino acids. Germline V CDR1 and CDR2: SNHLY, FYNNEI. This CDR3 reads CASRGDQGETQYF. CDR3 DNA sequence: TGTGCCAGCAGGGGGGACCAGGGGGAGACCCAGTACTTC.

The chain joins TRBV5-4 to TRBJ2-7, with D unresolved. Germline V gene data show CDR1 as SGHNT and CDR2 as YYREEE (reference sequence). V was pared by 4 bases and J by 1 base, with 21 bases between. The CDR3 consists of 17 residues. CDR3 loop: CASSLHPTLSRSYEQYF. CDR3 coding DNA: TGTGCCAGCAGCCTACACCCGACTCTAAGTCGATCCTACGAGCAGTACTTC. Variable domain in full (rest from reference TRBV5-4 and TRBJ2-7): ETGVTQSPTHLIKTRGQQVTLRCSSQSGHNTVSWYQQALGQGPQFIFQYYREEENGRGNFPPRFSGLQFPNYSSELNVNALELDDSALYLCASSLHPTLSRSYEQYFGPGTRLTVT.

V and J are TRBV6-1 and TRBJ2-7, with D possibly being TRBD1 (5 bases). The V and J ends lost 2 bases and 0 bases respectively, with 14 bases between them. This CDR3 has 16 residues. The germline V gene has CDR1 MNHNS and CDR2 SASEGT. The chain's CDR3 is CASSERGRTSSYEQYF. In DNA, the CDR3 is TGTGCCAGCAGTGAACGAGGCAGGACAAGCTCCTACGAGCAGTACTTC.

V is TRBV19 and J is TRBJ2-1; D is possibly TRBD2 (6 bases). CDR1 is LNHDA, CDR2 SQIVND, per germline (reference sequence). The CDR3 loop spans 13 amino acids. Trimming left V 5 bases short and J 6 bases short, with 11 bases between. The CDR3: CASSRDWGNEQFF. The CDR3 DNA is TGTGCCAGTAGTCGGGACTGGGGCAATGAGCAGTTCTTC.

The rearrangement uses TRBV2 and TRBJ2-3; 11 bases are a match to TRBD2. The CDR3 totals 15 residues. The J segment lost 4 bases and the V segment lost 5 bases, leaving 5 bases of the junction unmatched. Germline CDR1 SNHLY, CDR2 FYNNEI. The chain's CDR3 is CASSNSGGASDTQYF. CDR3 sequence (DNA): TGTGCCAGCAGTAATAGCGGGGGGGCCTCAGATACGCAGTATTTT.

The genes are TRBV11-3 and TRBJ1-1; D gene ambiguous. Germline V CDR1 and CDR2: SGHNT, YENEEA. V shed 4 bases and J shed 5 bases, with 11 bases lying between them. The CDR3 runs 13 residues. The CDR3 protein is CASSYMERTEAFF. CDR3 coding DNA: TGTGCCAGCAGCTACATGGAGAGGACTGAAGCTTTCTTT.

The chain joins TRBV6-1 to TRBJ1-1; no reliable D call. CDR1 is MNHNS, CDR2 SASEGT, per germline. V lost 2 bases and J 1 base, leaving 5 bases between the germline ends. This CDR3 spans 13 amino acids. This CDR3 reads CASSELQNTEAFF. CDR3 nucleotide sequence: TGTGCCAGCAGTGAACTTCAGAACACTGAAGCTTTCTTT.

Here the CDR3 reads CAISISGANVLTF. The CDR3 nucleotides are TGTGCCATCAGCATCTCTGGGGCCAACGTCCTGACTTTC. The chain links TRBV10-3 to TRBJ2-6; D is ambiguous. The CDR3 contains 13 residues. Trimming took off 6 bases at V and 0 bases at J, with 3 bases between the two ends. Germline V lookup: CDR1 ENHRY, CDR2 SYGVKD.

In its sample, this clone was seen a few times. The chain has TRBV18 and TRBJ1-5; D is perhaps TRBD1 (6 bases). Germline V gene sequence: CDR1 KGHSH, CDR2 LQKENI. The V end was cut by 1 base, the J end by 1 base, with 8 bases between. The CDR3 is made up of 15 amino acids. CDR3: CASSPQGVSNQPQHF. The CDR3 region has the DNA TGTGCCAGCTCACCACAGGGGGTAAGCAATCAGCCCCAGCATTTT.

The V gene is TRBV28, the J gene TRBJ1-4; no reliable D call. The germline V and J ends were trimmed by 4 bases and 7 bases, with 19 bases remaining between them. The V gene's germline CDR1 is MDHEN and CDR2 SYDVKM. The CDR3 totals 16 residues. The chain's CDR3 is CASSSSTAVSAEKLFF. For the CDR3, the DNA is TGTGCCAGCAGTTCGTCGACGGCGGTTTCGGCTGAAAAACTGTTTTTT.

This clone turned up a few times. This sequence joins TRBV18 and TRBJ2-7; D might be TRBD1 or TRBD2, each matching 5 bases. Trimming left V 5 bases short and J 6 bases short, with 8 bases between. This CDR3 has 11 amino acids. The germline V gene encodes CDR1 KGHSH and CDR2 LQKENI. The CDR3 coding sequence is TGTGCCAGCTCAGAGGGGAGCGAGCAGTACTTC. This translates into CASSEGSEQYF.

This clone was detected only once. The DNA for the CDR3 is TGTGCCAGTAGTATAGGGGTAGCGGGCTACGAGCAGTACTTC. Its translation is CASSIGVAGYEQYF. The rearrangement joins TRBV19 to TRBJ2-7; 7 bases align to TRBD2. CDR3 length: 14 residues. Germline CDR1 is LNHDA and CDR2 is SQIVND (reference sequence). V lost 1 base and J lost 3; bases outside the gene matches: 3.

Regarding this clone: The identical CDR3 is also encoded by other nucleotide sequences in the sample. V is TRBV6-5 and J is TRBJ1-2, with D uncertain. Looked up from germline, CDR1 is MNHEY and CDR2 is SVGAGI. V lost 9 bases and J 2 bases, leaving 13 bases between the germline ends. This CDR3 has 13 residues. The CDR3 here is CASSLDGNYGYTF. Written as DNA, the CDR3 is TGTGCCAGTAGTCTGGACGGGAACTATGGCTACACCTTC.

The chain has TRBV11-2 and TRBJ1-3; maybe TRBD1 (5 bases). The V and J ends lost 5 bases and 2 bases respectively, with 13 bases between them. The CDR3 loop spans 15 amino acids. From germline, CDR1 is SGHAT and CDR2 FQNNGV. CDR3 amino acids: CASSVTVGAGNTIYF. In nucleotides, the CDR3 is TGTGCCAGCAGCGTAACAGTGGGGGCTGGAAACACCATATATTTT.